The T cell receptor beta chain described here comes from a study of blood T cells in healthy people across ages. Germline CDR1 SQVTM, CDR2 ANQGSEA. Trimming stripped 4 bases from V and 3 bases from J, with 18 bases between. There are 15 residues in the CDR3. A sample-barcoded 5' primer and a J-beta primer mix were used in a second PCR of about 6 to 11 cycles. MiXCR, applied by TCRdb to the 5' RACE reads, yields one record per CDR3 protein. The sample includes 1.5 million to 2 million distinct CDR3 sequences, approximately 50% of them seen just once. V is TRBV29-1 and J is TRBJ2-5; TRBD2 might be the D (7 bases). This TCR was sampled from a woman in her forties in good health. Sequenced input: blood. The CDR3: CSVGGAGGGKETQYF. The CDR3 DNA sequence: TGCAGCGTTGGGGGGGCTGGCGGGGGAAAAGAGACCCAGTACTTC.